This T cell receptor beta chain appears in the sequencing data of a study of long-term antiretroviral therapy in people with HIV. This CDR3 has 16 amino acids. V was clipped by 0 bases and J by 3 bases, with 15 bases between them. The germline gives CDR1 ENHRY, CDR2 SYGVKD. Sequencing used immunoSEQ v3.0 at survey level. A target of roughly 40,000-55,000 T-cell genomes per sample was set for sequencing. The repertoire was sequenced with immunoSEQ multiplex PCR; TCRdb's copy has only in-frame clones and lacks some. The sample consists of roughly 18,000 clones, roughly 79% of them appearing once. Of note for this clone: Its antigen is undetermined.

Findings of the study overall: Clones showing expansion before ART dominated the repertoire at all time points.

The TCR originated in a man over 45 with HIV. The rearrangement joins TRBV10-3 to TRBJ2-7, with D possibly TRBD2 on 6 matching bases. The material sequenced was unsorted PBMCs, taken 2.2 years after starting antiretroviral therapy. The CDR3 sequence is CAISESLALLLYEQYF. CDR3 sequence (DNA): TGTGCCATCAGTGAGTCGCTAGCGCTATTACTCTACGAGCAGTACTTC.